The following is a TCR beta chain sequence with its context. Source study methods: Reference gene primers were amplified, and this amplification served to estimate nucleated cell counts. Only in-frame clones appear in the TCRdb table, and some are missing; sequencing was by immunoSEQ multiplex PCR. Clone size and the V and J calls come from that table; the DNA yielded D and trimming. Altogether about 36,000 clones are present, 85% being singletons, with the ten largest covering around an eighth. The data belong to a study of blood T cell repertoires in COVID-19. Study context: Sites in the United States, Italy and Spain provided acute and convalescent COVID-19 samples. PBMCs, B-cell-depleted T cells, or T cells were the source of the cDNA or gDNA that made up the material.

CDR3 length equals 13 residues. V was trimmed by 2 bases and J by 1 base, leaving 5 bases between them. Looked up from germline, CDR1 is SGHAT and CDR2 is FQDESV (reference sequence). Sequences were obtained from peripheral blood. The genes are TRBV11-1 and TRBJ1-2; a weak D match, TRBD1 (5 bases). The sequence derives from a human donor in a cohort sampled during active COVID-19. The CDR3 spells CASSLQGNYGYTF. In DNA form, the CDR3 reads TGTGCCAGCAGCTTACAGGGTAACTATGGCTACACCTTC.